The clone carrying this T cell receptor beta chain has a handful of counts. The antigen remains undetermined. TCRdb reanalysed the reads using MiXCR and keeps one entry per CDR3 protein. The data hold some 940,000 distinct CDR3 sequences, with roughly 30% observed a single time. The data stem from a study of T cell repertoires in cytomegalovirus infection. Germline V CDR1 and CDR2: ENHRY, SYGVKD. The ends were cut back, 2 bases at V and 7 bases at J, with 14 bases in the middle. The CDR3 contains 15 residues. The source of this sequence is a human donor in good health (CMV status not recorded). Some clones in this sample may be carry-over from other donors' samples. This specimen was cultured CD8+ T cells from PBMCs, taken from culture after CMV antigen stimulation. V is TRBV10-3 and J is TRBJ1-4, with unresolved D. The CDR3 coding sequence is TGTGCCATCAGTGAGGCAGTGGGAGATTTTGAAAAACTGTTTTTT. Its translation: CAISEAVGDFEKLFF.